This T cell receptor beta chain was observed in a study of T cell repertoires in cytomegalovirus infection. Study-level findings and limits: Pooled public TCR beta family frequency picked out CMV carriers with the relevant HLA.

This clonotype was observed many times. Its target is not known. This CDR3 contains 15 residues. The V gene end was trimmed by 5 bases and the J gene end by 4 bases; junction bases not matched to a gene: 9. Germline V gives CDR1 SGHNT, CDR2 YENEEA. TCRdb reprocessed the reads via MiXCR and lists one record per CDR3 protein. The sample has 210,000 or so distinct CDR3 sequences, approximately 7% seen once. Material: PBMCs. The chain uses TRBV11-3 and TRBJ2-5; 8 nucleotides agree with TRBD2. The sequence came from a human donor in good health (CMV status not recorded). Some clones in this sample may be carry-over from other donors' samples. Written as DNA, the CDR3 is TGTGCCAGCAGCCCGGGGGGGCCCTCCGGAGAGACCCAGTACTTC. It yields the protein CASSPGGPSGETQYF.